The present T cell receptor beta chain was sequenced within a study of blood T cell repertoires in COVID-19. Study-wide background: Some COVID-19 samples were acute and others convalescent; all came from the United States, Italy and Spain.

Seattle patients were enrolled during active infection and followed longitudinally. V was pared by 2 bases and J by 4 bases, with 10 bases of the junction left unmatched. Germline V gene sequence: CDR1 SGDLS, CDR2 YYNGEE. The CDR3 consists of 17 residues. Data came from immunoSEQ multiplex PCR; TCRdb stores just in-frame clones and leaves some out. The sample lists about 150,000 clones, roughly 83% occurring once. This chain uses TRBV9 with TRBJ2-1; TRBD2 aligns across 9 bases. The source of this sequence is a woman aged 55 to 70 with COVID-19, enrolled during active disease. The material sequenced was peripheral blood. The CDR3 sequence is CASSVSSASGIYNEQFF. As DNA, the CDR3 is TGTGCCAGCAGCGTGTCTTCGGCTAGCGGGATTTACAATGAGCAGTTCTTC.